The 29 T cell receptor beta chains below were found in one sample sequenced in a study of T cells expressing NK-cell markers. Following a re-call of the 5' RACE reads, TCRdb has one entry per CDR3 protein and lacks DNA. The sample totals about 370,000 distinct CDR3 sequences. The sequenced sample consisted of blood T cells: a sorted CD56 or NKG2C T cell subset, CD4+ or CD8+ T cells, or bulk PBMC T cells (not recorded which). The receptors originated from a woman in her forties or fifties in good health.

The chain couples TRBV4-1 to TRBJ2-3; TCRdb picks TRBD2, but there is no DNA to check that call. The germline V gene encodes CDR1 MGHRA and CDR2 YSYEKL. This CDR3 has 16 amino acids. The CDR3 sequence: CASSPSGLAGADTQYF.

V is TRBV7-7 and J is TRBJ1-1; the D gene TCRdb calls, TRBD1, cannot be checked with no DNA. Germline loops: CDR1 SSHAT, CDR2 FNYEAQ (reference sequence). CDR3 length equals 13 residues. The CDR3 spells CASSRDVDTEAFF.

The rearrangement links TRBV20-1 to TRBJ2-3. The CDR3 sequence is 11 residues long. Germline values: CDR1 DFQATT, CDR2 SNEGSKA (reference sequence). The CDR3 is CSARNGPTQYF.

This rearrangement joins TRBV2 to TRBJ2-5; TCRdb designates TRBD1, a call that cannot be tested without DNA. The CDR3 runs 13 residues. Germline loops: CDR1 SNHLY, CDR2 FYNNEI. The CDR3 loop is CAILRDIQETQYF.

The rearrangement links TRBV5-1 to TRBJ2-3; TCRdb outputs TRBD1, but without DNA this stays unchecked. This CDR3 has 15 residues. Germline CDR1 and CDR2: SGHRS and YFSETQ. CDR3 sequence: CASSFMDRSTDTQYF.

The rearrangement joins TRBV28 to TRBJ2-2; with no DNA, the TCRdb D assignment of TRBD2 cannot be verified. The germline CDR1 and CDR2 sequences are MDHEN and SYDVKM. The CDR3 has 19 residues. The CDR3 loop reads CASSSQELAGVGRIGELFF.

The chain uses TRBV20-1 and TRBJ2-3; TCRdb's D gene call, TRBD2, goes unchecked for lack of DNA. The CDR3 spans 14 residues. CDR1 and CDR2 from the germline V gene are DFQATT and SNEGSKA (reference sequence). This chain's CDR3 is CSASVGSGTDTQYF.

V and J are TRBV7-2 and TRBJ2-3; TCRdb gives TRBD1 as the D gene, but with no DNA this cannot be confirmed. CDR1 is SGHTA and CDR2 is FQGNSA in the germline V gene. The CDR3 loop spans 20 amino acids. The CDR3 sequence: CASSLTALQARDRAPDTQYF.

The chain has TRBV20-1 and TRBJ2-3; TCRdb reports TRBD1, a call that lacks DNA to check it against. CDR1 and CDR2 from the germline V gene are DFQATT and SNEGSKA (reference sequence). CDR3 size: 15 residues. The CDR3 spells CSAGRTGGGTDTQYF.

The chain links TRBV24-1 to TRBJ2-1; there is no DNA to check the TCRdb D call of TRBD1. Per germline, CDR1 KGHDR and CDR2 SFDVKD. The CDR3 has 13 amino acids. CDR3 sequence: CATSDLAGSEQFF.

V gene TRBV7-8 combines with J gene TRBJ2-2. The germline V gene has CDR1 SGHVS and CDR2 FQNEAQ. CDR3 length: 15 amino acids. The CDR3 loop reads CASSLRKVNTGELFF.

This chain uses TRBV20-1 with TRBJ2-7; with no DNA, the TCRdb D assignment of TRBD2 cannot be verified. The CDR3 has 13 residues. CDR1 and CDR2 (germline): DFQATT, SNEGSKA (reference sequence). CDR3 region: CSARDGTKVEQYF.

This chain uses TRBV7-8 with TRBJ2-5; TCRdb's D call, TRBD1, is unchecked because there is no DNA. CDR1 is SGHVS and CDR2 is FQNEAQ in the germline V gene. There are 15 residues in the CDR3. This CDR3 reads CASSLQGSGQETQYF. Together with reference TRBV7-8 and TRBJ2-5, the CDR3 gives the full variable domain: GAGVSQSPRYKVAKRGQDVALRCDPISGHVSLFWYQQALGQGPEFLTYFQNEAQLDKSGLPSDRFFAERPEGSVSTLKIQRTQQEDSAVYLCASSLQGSGQETQYFGPGTRLLVL.

The CDR3: CASSESWPGSTDTQYF. V is TRBV25-1 and J is TRBJ2-3; TCRdb's D call of TRBD1 is untestable without DNA. CDR1 is MGHDK and CDR2 is SYGVNS in the germline V gene. CDR3 size: 16 residues.

The J gene is TRBJ2-5, the V gene TRBV7-2; TCRdb's D call, TRBD2, is unchecked because there is no DNA. This CDR3 has 13 residues. Germline V CDR1 and CDR2: SGHTA, FQGNSA. This chain's CDR3 is CASSSGTSETQYF.

V and J are TRBV5-1 and TRBJ2-3; TCRdb's D gene call, TRBD1, goes unchecked for lack of DNA. Per the germline V gene, CDR1 is SGHRS and CDR2 is YFSETQ. The CDR3 has 14 amino acids. CDR3 region: CASTLTGGTDTQYF.

The chain carries TRBV5-1 and TRBJ2-1. CDR3 length: 17 amino acids. CDR1 is SGHRS, CDR2 YFSETQ, per germline. CDR3 sequence reads: CASSLATLISSYNEQFF.

The chain couples TRBV10-3 to TRBJ2-1; absent DNA, TCRdb's TRBD1 call cannot be checked. This CDR3 is built from 15 residues. Germline lookup yields CDR1 ENHRY and CDR2 SYGVKD. The CDR3 is CAISSTGGRVNEQFF.

The rearrangement uses TRBV30 and TRBJ2-1. The CDR3 runs to 12 residues. Germline CDR1 reads GTSNPN; CDR2 reads SVGIG (reference sequence). The CDR3 reads CAWSALNNEQFF.

J is TRBJ2-1 and V is TRBV10-3. This CDR3 has 14 residues. Per germline, CDR1 ENHRY and CDR2 SYGVKD. CDR3 in amino acids: CAITAGVSYNEQFF.

V gene TRBV5-4 combines with J gene TRBJ1-1. CDR1 and CDR2 from the germline V gene are SGHNT and YYREEE (reference sequence). This CDR3 is built from 15 residues. CDR3: CASSLDATSNTEAFF. Looking up the rest from reference TRBV5-4 and TRBJ1-1 gives the full variable domain: ETGVTQSPTHLIKTRGQQVTLRCSSQSGHNTVSWYQQALGQGPQFIFQYYREEENGRGNFPPRFSGLQFPNYSSELNVNALELDDSALYLCASSLDATSNTEAFFGQGTRLTVV.

The V gene is TRBV29-1, the J gene TRBJ2-1; TCRdb's assignment of TRBD1 cannot be checked, as there is no DNA. CDR1 and CDR2 (germline): SQVTM, ANQGSEA. This CDR3 spans 15 amino acids. CDR3 amino acids: CSVAGTPGTYNEQFF.

This chain uses TRBV3-1 with TRBJ2-2; TCRdb indicates TRBD2, and absent DNA this call remains unverified. This CDR3 contains 18 residues. Germline V CDR1 and CDR2: LGHDT, YNNKEL (reference sequence). The CDR3 loop is CASSQVSSGGLGTGELFF.

The J gene is TRBJ1-2, the V gene TRBV20-1; TCRdb returns TRBD1, unconfirmable since there is no DNA. There are 15 residues in the CDR3. The germline gives CDR1 DFQATT, CDR2 SNEGSKA (reference sequence). The CDR3 loop reads CSARVEGHPNYGYTF.

The rearrangement joins TRBV20-1 to TRBJ2-1; TCRdb indicates TRBD2, and absent DNA this call remains unverified. This CDR3 region has 22 residues. Germline assignment: CDR1 DFQATT and CDR2 SNEGSKA (reference sequence). The CDR3 spells CSARDKDRGPGLAGEAYNEQFF.

The J gene is TRBJ2-3, the V gene TRBV20-1; TCRdb outputs TRBD1, but without DNA this stays unchecked. There are 13 residues in the CDR3. Germline CDR1 and CDR2: DFQATT and SNEGSKA (reference sequence). Here the CDR3 reads CSARDRLTDTQYF.

The CDR3 loop is CASSRPSGSTDTQYF. This chain uses TRBV7-2 with TRBJ2-3; TCRdb designates TRBD2, a call that cannot be tested without DNA. The germline gives CDR1 SGHTA, CDR2 FQGNSA. The CDR3 consists of 15 residues.

The V and J genes are TRBV3-1 and TRBJ1-2; TCRdb returns TRBD1, unconfirmable since there is no DNA. The CDR3 is 15 residues long. Germline assignment: CDR1 LGHDT and CDR2 YNNKEL (reference sequence). The chain's CDR3 is CASSHGGGEGYGYTF.

The chain links TRBV10-3 to TRBJ1-2; TCRdb indicates TRBD1, and absent DNA this call remains unverified. This CDR3 has 12 amino acids. Germline loops: CDR1 ENHRY, CDR2 SYGVKD. CDR3 sequence: CAIGGQEGGYTF.